Listed here are 30 T cell receptor beta chains from one sample, sequenced in a study of blood T cell repertoires in COVID-19. TCRdb keeps only in-frame clones here, not all; method: immunoSEQ multiplex PCR. The sample holds over 120,000 clones, approximately 86% seen once. Sequenced material: peripheral blood. These receptors all come from a man between 70 and 80 years old with acute or convalescent COVID-19.

This sequence joins TRBV5-1 and TRBJ1-1; no clear D gene. Germline CDR1 is SGHRS and CDR2 is YFSETQ. The V end lost 4 bases, the J end lost 6 bases, and 13 bases lay between the germline ends. The CDR3 loop spans 13 amino acids. The CDR3 DNA sequence: TGCGCCAGCAGCCTTGGGTACCGGGCTGAAGCTTTCTTT. Translating gives CASSLGYRAEAFF.

This chain uses TRBV2 with TRBJ2-7; perhaps TRBD1 as D (6 bases). Germline V CDR1 and CDR2: SNHLY, FYNNEI. This CDR3 contains 14 residues. V lost 8 bases and J lost 5, with 19 bases in between. This CDR3 reads CASLLLRGSDEQYF. The CDR3 coding sequence is TGTGCCAGCCTCCTCCTCAGGGGTTCCGACGAGCAGTACTTC. The full variable domain, rest sourced from reference TRBV2 and TRBJ2-7, is EPEVTQTPSHQVTQMGQEVILRCVPISNHLYFYWYRQILGQKVEFLVSFYNNEISEKSEIFDDQFSVERPDGSNFTLKIRSTKLEDSAMYFCASLLLRGSDEQYFGPGTRLTVT.

This chain joins TRBV19 and TRBJ1-5; TRBD1 matches at 7 bases. The CDR3 extends over 14 amino acids. Germline loops: CDR1 LNHDA, CDR2 SQIVND (reference sequence). With V trimmed by 2 bases and J by 9 bases, 7 bases remained unmatched. CDR3 sequence: CASSIQGEAWPQHF. The CDR3 DNA follows: TGTGCCAGTAGTATACAGGGGGAGGCATGGCCCCAGCATTTT.

V usage is TRBV10-1 and J usage is TRBJ1-2, with D maybe TRBD1 (5 bases). The CDR3 is made up of 13 amino acids. Germline loops: CDR1 WNHNN, CDR2 SYGVQD (reference sequence). Between the trimmed V and J ends, which lost 5 bases and 0 bases, there was a span of 7 bases. The CDR3 coding sequence is TGCGCCAGCAGTAAACAGGCTAACTATGGCTACACCTTC. Its protein is CASSKQANYGYTF.

The table lists this clone with a count of one. The chain joins TRBV4-2 to TRBJ2-1, with 8 bases fitting TRBD1. Trimming removed 3 bases from V and 3 bases from J; junction bases left unmatched: 16. CDR1 and CDR2 from the germline V gene are LGHNA and YNFKEQ. CDR3 length: 19 amino acids. CDR3 coding DNA: TGTGCCAGCAGCCACTCAGGCCGGACGGACAGGGATTTCTACAATGAGCAGTTCTTC. Translated: CASSHSGRTDRDFYNEQFF.

The chain combines TRBV3-1 (or the pseudogene TRBV3-2) with TRBJ2-3, with 12 bases that match TRBD2. CDR1 and CDR2 from the germline V gene are LGHDT and YNNKEL (reference sequence). V trimming: 4 bases; J trimming: 6 bases; junction bases outside the gene matches: 11. The CDR3 extends over 17 amino acids. This chain's CDR3 is CASSLRLAGDRGDTQYF. CDR3 nucleotides: TGTGCCAGCAGCCTTCGACTAGCGGGGGATCGGGGGGATACGCAGTATTTT.

The V gene is TRBV27, the J gene TRBJ2-1; TRBD1 is a possible D gene (6 bases). CDR3 length: 16 amino acids. CDR1 is MNHEY, CDR2 SMNVEV, per germline (reference sequence). Trimming pared 7 bases from V and 0 bases from J, leaving 16 bases between. CDR3 amino acids: CASTSRGTSSYNEQFF. CDR3 nucleotides: TGTGCCAGCACCTCGAGGGGGACGAGCTCCTACAATGAGCAGTTCTTC.

CDR3 DNA sequence: TGTGCCAGCAGTTTAGCAGGAACATACAATGAGCAGTTCTTC. Translated, it gives CASSLAGTYNEQFF. The rearrangement joins TRBV27 to TRBJ2-1; D unresolved. The V gene lost 2 bases and the J gene lost 4 bases, with 9 bases spanning the gap. CDR3 length: 14 amino acids. Germline CDR1 and CDR2: MNHEY and SMNVEV (reference sequence).

The chain recombines TRBV28 with TRBJ1-5; TRBD1 aligns across 8 bases. CDR3 length: 14 residues. V trimming: 2 bases; J trimming: 6 bases; junction bases outside the gene matches: 3. Germline values: CDR1 MDHEN, CDR2 SYDVKM. CDR3 in amino acids: CASSLQGAGQPQHF. DNA for the CDR3: TGTGCCAGCAGTTTACAGGGGGCGGGTCAGCCCCAGCATTTT.

This clone has a single count. The CDR3 is CSASRLAGAFDEQYF. The CDR3 DNA reads as TGCAGTGCTAGTAGGCTAGCGGGAGCGTTTGACGAGCAGTACTTC. The chain recombines TRBV20-1 with TRBJ2-7; 10 bases fit TRBD2. This CDR3 has 15 residues. V was clipped by 3 bases and J by 5 bases; unmatched bases: 10. Germline V lookup: CDR1 DFQATT, CDR2 SNEGSKA (reference sequence).

The chain couples TRBV19 to TRBJ2-1; 8 bases match TRBD1. The CDR3 is made up of 15 amino acids. V lost 3 bases and J lost 7; bases outside the gene matches: 8. Germline CDR1 reads LNHDA; CDR2 reads SQIVND (reference sequence). The CDR3 DNA is TGTGCCAGTAGTATGGTGCAGGGGGCTAAAAATGAGCAGTTCTTC. Translating it yields CASSMVQGAKNEQFF. Variable domain in full (rest from reference TRBV19 and TRBJ2-1): DGGITQSPKYLFRKEGQNVTLSCEQNLNHDAMYWYRQDPGQGLRLIYYSQIVNDFQKGDIAEGYSVSREKKESFPLTVTSAQKNPTAFYLCASSMVQGAKNEQFFGPGTRLTVL.

The chain joins TRBV5-1 to TRBJ2-5; TRBD2 agrees at 12 bases. The J segment lost 5 bases and the V segment lost 5 bases, leaving 13 bases of the junction unmatched. Germline loops: CDR1 SGHRS, CDR2 YFSETQ. The CDR3 length is 17 residues. DNA of the CDR3: TGCGCCAGCAGAGGGGGGCTTGGACTAGCGGGAATGGAGACCCAGTACTTC. It is translated as CASRGGLGLAGMETQYF.

This chain connects TRBV2 to TRBJ2-5, with 11 bases aligning to TRBD1. The germline gives CDR1 SNHLY, CDR2 FYNNEI. Trimming at V came to 5 bases and at J to 5 bases, leaving 7 bases not matched to a gene. The CDR3 consists of 15 residues. The CDR3 DNA reads as TGTGCCAGCAGTAAGGGACAGGGGGTTGGGGAGACCCAGTACTTC. Translated: CASSKGQGVGETQYF.

The chain couples TRBV5-1 to TRBJ1-6; no clear D. This CDR3 region has 15 residues. Germline V gene lookup returns CDR1 SGHRS and CDR2 YFSETQ. V was shortened by 0 bases and J by 3 bases, with 7 bases between the two germline ends. The DNA for the CDR3 is TGCGCCAGCAGCTTGGTGGGAGGCTATAATTCACCCCTCCACTTT. Its translation: CASSLVGGYNSPLHF.

V and J are TRBV6-4 and TRBJ1-4; D gene uncertain. Trimming left V 5 bases short and J 9 bases short, with 13 bases between. Germline CDR1 reads MRHNA; CDR2 reads SNTAGT. The CDR3 covers 13 residues. The DNA for the CDR3 is TGTGCCAGCAGTCTTGAGGCGTCCCAAAAACTGTTTTTT. Its translation: CASSLEASQKLFF.

Only one count was recorded for this clone. The genes are TRBV29-1 and TRBJ2-7; TRBD2 matches 7 bases. The CDR3 runs 12 residues. V trimming: 4 bases; J trimming: 3 bases; junction bases outside the gene matches: 3. The germline gives CDR1 SQVTM, CDR2 ANQGSEA. The CDR3 loop is CSVGDYNYEQYF. The CDR3 nucleotides read TGCAGCGTTGGGGACTACAACTACGAGCAGTACTTC.

The chain links TRBV30 to TRBJ2-5, with 7 bases lining up with TRBD1. The CDR3 consists of 14 residues. Unmatched junction bases numbered 5, after V lost 3 bases and J lost 1 base. CDR1 is GTSNPN and CDR2 is SVGIG in the germline V gene (reference sequence). CDR3 DNA: TGTGCCTGGAGCCCCGACAGGGCCCAAGAGACCCAGTACTTC. This translates into CAWSPDRAQETQYF.

This clone was seen once. The rearrangement links TRBV13 to TRBJ1-5; D is uncertain. V dropped 0 bases and J dropped 7 bases, with 10 bases sitting between them. CDR1 PRHDT and CDR2 FYEKMQ come from the germline V gene (reference sequence). The CDR3 is 14 amino acids. CDR3 nucleotides: TGTGCCAGCAGCTTAGGAGGGAGCCGGCAGCCCCAGCATTTT. Protein product: CASSLGGSRQPQHF.

This sequence joins TRBV18 and TRBJ1-1; a weak D match, TRBD1 (6 bases). With 5 bases removed from V and 5 bases from J, the gap between germline ends came to 18 bases. The CDR3 is made up of 15 amino acids. Germline CDR1 is KGHSH and CDR2 is LQKENI. This chain's CDR3 is CASSVGQTLVTEAFF. The CDR3 DNA is TGTGCCAGCTCAGTCGGACAGACCCTTGTGACTGAAGCTTTCTTT. The complete variable domain, with remaining parts taken from reference TRBV18 and TRBJ1-1, reads NAGVMQNPRHLVRRRGQEARLRCSPMKGHSHVYWYRQLPEEGLKFMVYLQKENIIDESGMPKERFSAEFPKEGPSILRIQQVVRGDSAAYFCASSVGQTLVTEAFFGQGTRLTVV.

The gene calls are TRBV6-6 and TRBJ1-5; D is unresolved. The CDR3 loop spans 13 amino acids. The V and J ends lost 5 bases and 7 bases respectively, with 12 bases between them. Germline lookup yields CDR1 MNHNY and CDR2 SVGAGI (reference sequence). CDR3: CASSTALSQPQHF. The CDR3 DNA is TGTGCCAGCAGTACGGCCCTTAGCCAGCCCCAGCATTTT.

This rearrangement joins TRBV7-9 to TRBJ2-5, with 7 bases lining up with TRBD2. J was trimmed by 3 bases and V by 1 base; bases with no gene match: 8. The CDR3 has 16 residues. Germline CDR1 and CDR2: SEHNR and FQNEAQ (reference sequence). The CDR3 nucleotides read TGTGCCAGCAGCTTAGGGCCCCGCGGGAGTAAAGAGACCCAGTACTTC. Translated: CASSLGPRGSKETQYF.

The gene calls are TRBV5-1 and TRBJ1-2, with D uncertain. The CDR3 sequence is 16 residues long. Trimming removed 4 bases from V and 4 bases from J, with 20 bases in between. Germline values: CDR1 SGHRS, CDR2 YFSETQ. Here the CDR3 DNA reads TGCGCCAGCAGCGAGCGGACCCAAGTATGGGGCTATGGCTACACCTTC. Translating it yields CASSERTQVWGYGYTF.

This chain links TRBV5-6 with TRBJ2-1; 11 bases agree with TRBD2. Trimming at V came to 0 bases and at J to 4 bases, leaving 3 bases not matched to a gene. Germline CDR1 reads SGHDT; CDR2 reads YYEEEE. CDR3 size: 16 residues. The CDR3 sequence is CASSLGLAGQYNEQFF. CDR3 sequence (DNA): TGTGCCAGCAGCTTGGGACTAGCGGGACAATACAATGAGCAGTTCTTC.

CDR3 in DNA: TGTGCCAGCAGCCAAGACTGGGGCGAGCTCTCTGGAAACACCATATATTTT. Its translation is CASSQDWGELSGNTIYF. This chain connects TRBV14 to TRBJ1-3; perhaps TRBD1 as D (5 bases). Per the germline V gene, CDR1 is SGHDN and CDR2 is FVKESK. The CDR3 runs 17 residues. Trimming cost V 0 bases and J 0 bases, with 12 bases left between them.

V is TRBV6-5 and J is TRBJ1-1, with 9 nucleotides matching TRBD1. Germline V gene sequence: CDR1 MNHEY, CDR2 SVGAGI. V lost 8 bases to trimming and J lost 5 bases; unmatched junction nucleotides: 12. The CDR3 is made up of 15 amino acids. The CDR3 spells CASRPDRGLRTEAFF. The CDR3 nucleotides are TGTGCCAGCCGCCCGGACAGGGGCCTACGTACTGAAGCTTTCTTT.

V is TRBV21-1 and J is TRBJ2-2; the table's TRBD2 call for D was not verified on the DNA. TRBV21-1 counts as a pseudogene. The CDR3 totals 14 residues. The CDR3 sequence: CASSKGGPTGELFF. For the CDR3, the DNA is TGTGCCAGCAGCAAGGGGGGACCCACCGGGGAGCTGTTTTTT.

The chain is built from TRBV28 and TRBJ1-2, with D maybe TRBD1 (5 bases). Germline CDR1 is MDHEN and CDR2 is SYDVKM. Trimming stripped 4 bases from V and 2 bases from J, with 14 bases between. This CDR3 is built from 15 residues. This CDR3 is CASSSGQWNNYGYTF. The CDR3 bases are TGTGCCAGCAGTTCCGGACAATGGAACAACTATGGCTACACCTTC.

The chain carries TRBV5-1 and TRBJ1-4; the D gene is possibly TRBD1 (6 bases). V lost 4 bases and J lost 8, with 15 bases in between. The germline gives CDR1 SGHRS, CDR2 YFSETQ. The CDR3 consists of 14 residues. CDR3 residues: CASSPGQRAEKLFF. In nucleotides, the CDR3 is TGCGCCAGCAGCCCCGGACAGAGGGCGGAAAAACTGTTTTTT.

The rearrangement links TRBV5-4 to TRBJ2-1; 7 positions match TRBD1. The V gene's germline CDR1 is SGHNT and CDR2 YYREEE (reference sequence). The CDR3 loop spans 15 amino acids. V lost 3 bases to trimming and J lost 5 bases; unmatched junction nucleotides: 8. The CDR3 DNA follows: TGTGCCAGCAGCTCCGAGAGCAGGGGGAACAATGAGCAGTTCTTC. Its protein is CASSSESRGNNEQFF.

The genes are TRBV6-5 and TRBJ1-4, with 7 bases matching TRBD1. The CDR3 consists of 15 residues. Trimming removed 0 bases from V and 8 bases from J; junction bases left unmatched: 6. Germline CDR1 MNHEY, CDR2 SVGAGI. The CDR3 loop is CASSYSGQRTEKLFF. For the CDR3, the DNA is TGTGCCAGCAGTTACTCGGGACAGCGGACCGAAAAACTGTTTTTT.